This passage covers 13 T cell receptor beta chains from one sample sequenced in a study of cytomegalovirus exposure and HLA in healthy donors. Both 60 Vbeta primers and 13 Jbeta primers went into the PCR. Sequencing was performed with immunoSEQ multiplex PCR; in TCRdb, only in-frame clones are kept and a portion is missing. The table includes around 85,000 clones, about 78% detected once. Sequenced input: PBMCs. The receptor source for this set is a male donor in good health and CMV-seronegative.

V is TRBV6-1 and J is TRBJ2-1, with TRBD2 identical over 11 bases. The germline V gene has CDR1 MNHNS and CDR2 SASEGT. The CDR3 is 15 amino acids. Trimming took 3 bases from V and 8 from J; bases not matched to a gene: 6. The CDR3 loop is CASSEVAGGFDEQFF. The DNA of the CDR3 is TGTGCCAGCAGTGAGGTAGCGGGGGGGTTCGATGAGCAGTTCTTC.

This sequence joins TRBV4-2 and TRBJ2-7; tentatively, D is TRBD2 (6 bases). Per germline, CDR1 LGHNA and CDR2 YNFKEQ. Trimming removed 4 bases from V and 0 bases from J, with 22 bases in between. The CDR3 totals 18 residues. CDR3 nucleotides: TGTGCCAGCAGCCCCCGGTTTACGTGGGGGGTCCGCTCCTACGAGCAGTACTTC. It is translated as CASSPRFTWGVRSYEQYF.

The chain employs TRBV7-2 and TRBJ2-7; 11 nucleotides agree with TRBD2. J lost 3 bases, V lost 3 bases, and 4 bases had no gene match. The CDR3 is made up of 15 amino acids. CDR1 and CDR2 (germline): SGHTA, FQGNSA. CDR3 bases: TGTGCCAGCAGCTTTGAGACTAGCGGGGTCTACGAGCAGTACTTC. Its translation: CASSFETSGVYEQYF.

V is TRBV11-2 and J is TRBJ2-5; 7 nucleotides agree with TRBD1. The CDR3 contains 14 residues. Germline V gives CDR1 SGHAT, CDR2 FQNNGV. V lost 0 bases, J lost 5 bases, and 3 bases stayed unmatched. CDR3 sequence (DNA): TGTGCCAGCAGCTTAGAGCTACAGGGGGAGACCCAGTACTTC. It specifies CASSLELQGETQYF. Full variable domain (remainder filled in from reference TRBV11-2 and TRBJ2-5): EAGVAQSPRYKIIEKRQSVAFWCNPISGHATLYWYQQILGQGPKLLIQFQNNGVVDDSQLPKDRFSAERLKGVDSTLKIQPAKLEDSAVYLCASSLELQGETQYFGPGTRLLVL.

In nucleotides, the CDR3 is TGTGCCAGCTCACCAGGCTTTGGCAATCAGCCCCAGCATTTT. Amino acids: CASSPGFGNQPQHF. The gene calls are TRBV18 and TRBJ1-5; no definite D call. The germline V gene has CDR1 KGHSH and CDR2 LQKENI. The CDR3 covers 14 residues. V lost 2 bases and J 2 bases, leaving 7 bases between the germline ends.

The V and J genes are TRBV27 and TRBJ1-5, with D maybe TRBD1 (6 bases). Germline assignment: CDR1 MNHEY and CDR2 SMNVEV (reference sequence). With 0 bases removed from V and 0 bases from J, the gap between germline ends came to 9 bases. CDR3 length: 16 residues. The CDR3 loop reads CASSLSGTHSNQPQHF. Here the CDR3 DNA reads TGTGCCAGCAGTTTATCGGGGACACATAGCAATCAGCCCCAGCATTTT.

The chain has TRBV25-1 and TRBJ2-1; 7 bases fit TRBD1. Per the germline V gene, CDR1 is MGHDK and CDR2 is SYGVNS. V was pared by 4 bases and J by 7 bases, with 1 base of the junction left unmatched. The CDR3 is 12 residues long. CDR3 loop: CASSVTGNEQFF. Written as DNA, the CDR3 is TGTGCCAGCAGTGTGACAGGGAATGAGCAGTTCTTC.

The gene calls are TRBV4-3 and TRBJ2-3; D may be TRBD2 (5 bases). The germline CDR1 and CDR2 sequences are LGHNA and YSLEER. Trimming removed 0 bases from V and 4 bases from J, with 23 bases in between. This CDR3 has 19 amino acids. This CDR3 reads CASSQDPGRRRSTADTQYF. The CDR3 DNA is TGCGCCAGCAGCCAAGATCCCGGAAGGAGGCGCAGTACCGCAGATACGCAGTATTTT.

The J gene is TRBJ2-3, the V gene TRBV29-1; no firm D call. The CDR3 is 12 residues long. The germline gives CDR1 SQVTM, CDR2 ANQGSEA. V lost 4 bases to trimming and J lost 0 bases, with 5 bases between them. CDR3 DNA: TGCAGCGTTGGCAGAAGCACAGATACGCAGTATTTT. Protein: CSVGRSTDTQYF.

A word on this clone: One end of the junction does not line up with germline, which may come from a read error. V and J are TRBV27 and TRBJ2-7; 7 bases are shared with TRBD1. Germline CDR1 is MNHEY and CDR2 is SMNVEV (reference sequence). The CDR3 is made up of 14 amino acids. The CDR3 DNA follows: TGTGCCGGCAGTTTACATAACAGGGGTTACGAGCAGTACTTC. Amino acids: CAGSLHNRGYEQYF.

The chain is built from TRBV6-1 and TRBJ2-7; D call uncertain. V lost 7 bases, J lost 4 bases, and 14 bases lay in between. Germline assignment: CDR1 MNHNS and CDR2 SASEGT. The CDR3 length is 13 residues. This CDR3 is CASTLTEGYEQYF. The CDR3, as DNA: TGTGCCAGCACTCTTACAGAAGGATACGAGCAGTACTTC.

Comment on this clone: One junction end disagrees with the germline gene, perhaps due to a read error. The rearrangement links TRBV7-2 to TRBJ1-6, with 9 nucleotides matching TRBD1. The CDR3 spans 16 residues. Germline CDR1 is SGHTA and CDR2 is FQGNSA. CDR3 region: CASSWGTGLNNSPLNF. CDR3 DNA sequence: TGTGCCAGCAGCTGGGGGACAGGGCTTAATAATTCACCCCTCAACTTT.

The chain joins TRBV7-6 to TRBJ2-7; 12 nucleotides match TRBD1. Germline-derived CDR1 and CDR2 are SGHVS and FNYEAQ. The CDR3 covers 14 residues. V dropped 6 bases and J dropped 5; count of bases not matched to a gene: 5. In DNA form, the CDR3 reads TGTGCCAGCAGTTCCGGGACAGGGGGCGACGAGCAGTACTTC. Translated, it gives CASSSGTGGDEQYF. Variable domain in full (rest from reference TRBV7-6 and TRBJ2-7): GAGVSQSPRYKVTKRGQDVALRCDPISGHVSLYWYRQALGQGPEFLTYFNYEAQQDKSGLPNDRFSAERPEGSISTLTIQRTEQRDSAMYRCASSSGTGGDEQYFGPGTRLTVT.